This T cell receptor (beta chain) was captured by sequencing in a study of PD-1 and CTLA-4 blockade in melanoma. This clone was observed once. Germline CDR1 is SGHDT and CDR2 is YYEEEE. The CDR3 is made up of 16 amino acids. V gave up 0 bases and J gave up 1 base; unmatched junction bases: 2. Assay used: immunoSEQ multiplex PCR; TCRdb lists only in-frame clones, some missing. The sample holds tens of thousands of clones; approximately 88% are singletons and the top ten take 6.5% to 9%. The J gene is TRBJ2-3, the V gene TRBV5-6, with TRBD2 identical over 10 bases. This material consisted of CD8+ T cells from peripheral blood, taken before anti-PD-1 treatment. The TCR originated in a human donor with melanoma. CDR3 in amino acids: CASSLGLAGGTDTQYF. The CDR3 nucleotides read TGTGCCAGCAGCTTGGGGCTAGCGGGGGGCACAGATACGCAGTATTTT.